This TCR beta chain was found in a study of PD-1 blockade in mismatch repair-deficient tumors. Mismatch repair deficiency was confirmed in all patients, by PCR or immunohistochemistry. Using immunoSEQ multiplex PCR, the repertoire was profiled, and TCRdb retains in-frame clones only, with some absent. Of 80,000 to 100,000 clones listed, about 85% are singletons. The TCR comes from an adult with mismatch repair-deficient cancer. This specimen was peripheral blood, taken 12 weeks after starting pembrolizumab.

CDR3 nucleotide sequence: TGTGCCAGCAGCGTGTTTGGCGGGAGTCTCTACAATGAGCAGTTCTTC. Residues: CASSVFGGSLYNEQFF. The chain couples TRBV5-5 to TRBJ2-1, with 7 bases identical to TRBD2. Germline CDR1 and CDR2: SGHKS and YYEKEE (reference sequence). V lost 4 bases, J lost 3 bases, and 10 bases stayed unmatched. The CDR3 length is 16 residues.